The sequence of this T cell receptor beta chain was determined in a study of monozygotic twins with inflammatory bowel disease. Broader study findings: Twin concordance left repertoire similarity unchanged, with limited power a possible explanation for this lack of difference. IBD patients shared fewer clonotypes with others than healthy twins, especially with disease activity.

Points on this clonotype: The antigen is not known.

The template was total RNA from whole blood, with no T cell sorting. From the 5' RACE reads, TCRdb lists one entry per CDR3 protein and no DNA. The sample table sets out 200,000 to 250,000 distinct CDR3 sequences. Per the germline V gene, CDR1 is SGHRS and CDR2 is YFSETQ. The CDR3 loop spans 18 amino acids. The sequencing sample was made of blood. V gene TRBV5-1 combines with J gene TRBJ1-4; absent DNA, TCRdb's TRBD1 call cannot be checked. This receptor was identified in a human donor with ulcerative colitis or Crohn's disease, or a healthy co-twin of an affected twin (not recorded which). CDR3 protein: CASSLVSVRGETNEKLFF.